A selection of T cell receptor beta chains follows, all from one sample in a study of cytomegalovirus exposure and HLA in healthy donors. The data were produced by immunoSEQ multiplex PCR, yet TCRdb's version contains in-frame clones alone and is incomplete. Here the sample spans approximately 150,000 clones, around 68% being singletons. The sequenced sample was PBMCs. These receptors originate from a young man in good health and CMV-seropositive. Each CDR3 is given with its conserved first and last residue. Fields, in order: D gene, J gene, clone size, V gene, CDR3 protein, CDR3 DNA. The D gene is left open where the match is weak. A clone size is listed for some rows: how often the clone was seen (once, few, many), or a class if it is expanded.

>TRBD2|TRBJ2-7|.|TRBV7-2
CASSPIAGTYEQYF
TGTGCCAGCAGCCCGATAGCGGGAACCTACGAGCAGTACTTC
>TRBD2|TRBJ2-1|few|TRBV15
CATSSEKAGDRYNEQFF
TGTGCCACCAGCAGCGAAAAAGCGGGAGATCGCTACAATGAGCAGTTCTTC
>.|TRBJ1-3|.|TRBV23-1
CASIPLLGTGSSGNTIYF
TGCGCCAGCATCCCCCTGCTGGGTACGGGGAGCTCTGGAAACACCATATATTTT
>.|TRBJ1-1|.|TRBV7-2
CASSLEAGGNTEAFF
TGTGCCAGCAGCTTAGAGGCAGGAGGGAACACTGAAGCTTTCTTT
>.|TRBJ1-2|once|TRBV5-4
CASSFYSTNYGYTF
TGTGCCAGCAGCTTTTACAGCACTAACTATGGCTACACCTTC
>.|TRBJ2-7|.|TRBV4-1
CASSQDRGQSYEQYF
TGCGCCAGCAGCCAAGATCGTGGCCAGTCCTACGAGCAGTACTTC
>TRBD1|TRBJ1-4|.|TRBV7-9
CASSLGPGQGNEKLFF
TGTGCCAGCAGCTTAGGGCCGGGACAGGGTAATGAAAAACTGTTTTTT
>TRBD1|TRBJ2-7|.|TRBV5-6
CASSEQGVPYHRAFEQYF
TGTGCCAGCAGCGAACAGGGGGTTCCGTATCACCGGGCCTTCGAGCAGTACTTC
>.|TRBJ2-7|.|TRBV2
CASSDNSYEQYF
TGTGCCAGCAGTGACAACTCCTACGAGCAGTACTTC
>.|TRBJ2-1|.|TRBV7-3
CASSPRVAETIEQFF
TGTGCCAGCAGCCCGCGGGTAGCGGAGACTATTGAGCAGTTCTTC
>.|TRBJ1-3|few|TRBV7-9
CASSQQDSGNTIYF
TGTGCCAGCAGCCAACAAGACTCTGGAAACACCATATATTTT
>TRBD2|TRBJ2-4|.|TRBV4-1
CASSQGTSGRNIQYF
TGCGCCAGCAGCCAAGGAACCAGCGGGAGGAACATTCAGTACTTC